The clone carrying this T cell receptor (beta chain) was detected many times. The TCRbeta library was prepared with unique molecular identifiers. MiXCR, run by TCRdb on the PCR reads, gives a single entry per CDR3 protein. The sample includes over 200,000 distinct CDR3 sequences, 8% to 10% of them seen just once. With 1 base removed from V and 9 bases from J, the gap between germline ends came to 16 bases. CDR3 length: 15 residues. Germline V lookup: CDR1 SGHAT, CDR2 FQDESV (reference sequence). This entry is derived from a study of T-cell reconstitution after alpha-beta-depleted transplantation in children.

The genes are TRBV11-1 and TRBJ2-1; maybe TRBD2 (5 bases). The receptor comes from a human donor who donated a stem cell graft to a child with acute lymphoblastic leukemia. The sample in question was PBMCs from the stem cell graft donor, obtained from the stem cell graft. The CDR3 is CASSLVLGPSSEQFF. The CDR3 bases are TGTGCCAGCAGCTTAGTACTAGGCCCCTCAAGTGAGCAGTTCTTC.